This T cell receptor beta chain came from a study of T cell responses to AZD1222 COVID-19 vaccine. Germline V CDR1 and CDR2: KGHSH, LQKENI. Trimming stripped 3 bases from V and 2 bases from J, with 11 bases between. CDR3 length: 14 amino acids. Profiled with immunoSEQ multiplex PCR; TCRdb holds only in-frame clones, not every one. The table lists 72,000 or so clones, about 90% of them singletons, with roughly 24% in the top ten. Study results and limitations: Reports indicate that nearly half of spike-specific TCRs are directed at unmutated variant regions. Among AZD1222 vaccinees, only six were seropositive at baseline. Mostly white British, mostly female donors; authors suggested clonal diversity may be underestimated.

This clone was detected only a few times. Its antigen remains unidentified. This TCR was recovered from an adult in good health. Sample: peripheral blood, taken on day 0 of AZD1222 vaccination. This rearrangement joins TRBV18 to TRBJ2-7; D remains unclear. The DNA for the CDR3 is TGTGCCAGCTCACCCGACCAAACCGCCTACGAGCAGTACTTC. Translating it yields CASSPDQTAYEQYF.